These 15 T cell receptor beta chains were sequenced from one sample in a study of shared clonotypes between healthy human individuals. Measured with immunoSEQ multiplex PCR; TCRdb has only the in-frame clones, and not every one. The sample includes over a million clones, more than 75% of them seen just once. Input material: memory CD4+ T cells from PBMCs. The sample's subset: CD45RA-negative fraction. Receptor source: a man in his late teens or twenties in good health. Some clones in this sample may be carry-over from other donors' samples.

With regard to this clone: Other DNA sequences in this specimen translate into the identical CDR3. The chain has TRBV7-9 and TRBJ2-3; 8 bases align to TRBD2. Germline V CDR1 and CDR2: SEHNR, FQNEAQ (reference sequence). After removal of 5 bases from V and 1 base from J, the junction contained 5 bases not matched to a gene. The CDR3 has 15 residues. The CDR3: CASSKGLAGTDTQYF. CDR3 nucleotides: TGTGCCAGCAGCAAAGGACTAGCCGGCACAGATACGCAGTATTTT.

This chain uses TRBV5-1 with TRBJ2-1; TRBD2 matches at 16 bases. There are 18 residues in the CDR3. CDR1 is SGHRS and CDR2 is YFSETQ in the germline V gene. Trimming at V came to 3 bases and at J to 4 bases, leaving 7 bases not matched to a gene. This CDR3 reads CASSSGLAGGPGYNEQFF. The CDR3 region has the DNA TGCGCCAGCAGCTCGGGACTAGCGGGAGGGCCGGGTTACAATGAGCAGTTCTTC. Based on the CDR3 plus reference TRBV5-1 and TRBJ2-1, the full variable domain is KAGVTQTPRYLIKTRGQQVTLSCSPISGHRSVSWYQQTPGQGLQFLFEYFSETQRNKGNFPGRFSGRQFSNSRSEMNVSTLELGDSALYLCASSSGLAGGPGYNEQFFGPGTRLTVL.

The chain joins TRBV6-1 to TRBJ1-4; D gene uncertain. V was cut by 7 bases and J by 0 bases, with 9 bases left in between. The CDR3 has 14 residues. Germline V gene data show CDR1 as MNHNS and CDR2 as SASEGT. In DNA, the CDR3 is TGTGCCAGCACCAACCGGGCAACTAATGAAAAACTGTTTTTT. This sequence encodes CASTNRATNEKLFF.

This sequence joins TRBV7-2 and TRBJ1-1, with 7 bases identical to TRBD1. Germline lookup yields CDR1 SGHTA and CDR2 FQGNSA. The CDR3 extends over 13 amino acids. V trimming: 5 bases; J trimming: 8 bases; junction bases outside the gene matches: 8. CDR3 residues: CASSARQGSEAFF. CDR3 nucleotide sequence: TGTGCCAGCAGCGCGAGACAGGGCAGCGAAGCTTTCTTT.

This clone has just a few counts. This CDR3 is CASSSRGIRGETQYF. The CDR3 DNA reads as TGTGCCAGCAGCTCCCGTGGGATTAGGGGGGAGACCCAGTACTTC. V usage is TRBV5-4 and J usage is TRBJ2-5; the D gene is possibly TRBD1 (6 bases). CDR3 size: 15 residues. Germline V gives CDR1 SGHNT, CDR2 YYREEE (reference sequence). The ends were cut back, 3 bases at V and 5 bases at J, with 17 bases in the middle.

Written as DNA, the CDR3 is TGTGCCAGCTCACCACCTAGGCCCCTTGGGGAGCTGTTTTTT. Amino acids: CASSPPRPLGELFF. This chain links TRBV18 with TRBJ2-2; D is ambiguous. Germline V gene sequence: CDR1 KGHSH, CDR2 LQKENI. Trimming took off 0 bases at V and 8 bases at J, with 10 bases between the two ends. The CDR3 length is 14 residues.

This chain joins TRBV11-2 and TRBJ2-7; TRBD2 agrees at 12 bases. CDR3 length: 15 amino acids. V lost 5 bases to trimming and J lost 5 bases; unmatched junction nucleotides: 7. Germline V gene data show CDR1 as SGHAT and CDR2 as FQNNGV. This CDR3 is CASSPTSGSFNEQYF. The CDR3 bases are TGTGCCAGCAGCCCGACTAGCGGGAGTTTCAACGAGCAGTACTTC. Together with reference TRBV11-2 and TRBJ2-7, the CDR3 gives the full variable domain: EAGVAQSPRYKIIEKRQSVAFWCNPISGHATLYWYQQILGQGPKLLIQFQNNGVVDDSQLPKDRFSAERLKGVDSTLKIQPAKLEDSAVYLCASSPTSGSFNEQYFGPGTRLTVT.

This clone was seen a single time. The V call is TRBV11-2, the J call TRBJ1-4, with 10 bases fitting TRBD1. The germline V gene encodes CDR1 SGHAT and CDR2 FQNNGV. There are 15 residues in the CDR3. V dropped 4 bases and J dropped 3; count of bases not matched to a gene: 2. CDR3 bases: TGTGCCAGCAGCTCGGGGACAGGGGCTAATGAAAAACTGTTTTTT. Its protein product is CASSSGTGANEKLFF.

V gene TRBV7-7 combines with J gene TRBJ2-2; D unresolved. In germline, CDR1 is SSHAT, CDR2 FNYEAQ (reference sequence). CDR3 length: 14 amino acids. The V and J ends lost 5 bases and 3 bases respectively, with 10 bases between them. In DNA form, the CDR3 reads TGTGCCAGCAGCCCACGACTGTACACCGGGGAGCTGTTTTTT. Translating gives CASSPRLYTGELFF.

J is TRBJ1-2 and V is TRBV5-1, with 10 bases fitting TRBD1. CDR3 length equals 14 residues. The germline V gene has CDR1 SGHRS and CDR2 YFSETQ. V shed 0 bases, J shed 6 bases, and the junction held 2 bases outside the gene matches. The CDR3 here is CASSLGQGANGYTF. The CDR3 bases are TGCGCCAGCAGCTTGGGACAGGGGGCAAATGGCTACACCTTC. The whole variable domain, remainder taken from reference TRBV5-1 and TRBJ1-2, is KAGVTQTPRYLIKTRGQQVTLSCSPISGHRSVSWYQQTPGQGLQFLFEYFSETQRNKGNFPGRFSGRQFSNSRSEMNVSTLELGDSALYLCASSLGQGANGYTFGSGTRLTVV.

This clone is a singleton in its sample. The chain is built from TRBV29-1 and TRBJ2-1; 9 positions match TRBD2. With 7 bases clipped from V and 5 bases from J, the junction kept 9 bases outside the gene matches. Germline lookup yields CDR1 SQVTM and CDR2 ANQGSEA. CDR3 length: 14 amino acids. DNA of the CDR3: TGCAGCGCCAAAACTAGCGGGTTGAACAATGAGCAGTTCTTC. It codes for CSAKTSGLNNEQFF.

The chain's CDR3 is CASSLVGQGVTNTGELFF. DNA for the CDR3: TGTGCCAGCAGCTTAGTGGGACAGGGGGTTACGAACACCGGGGAGCTGTTTTTT. The V call is TRBV7-9, the J call TRBJ2-2; 11 nucleotides match TRBD1. The CDR3 has 18 amino acids. The trim removed 1 base at V and 0 bases at J, leaving 4 bases unmatched. CDR1 SEHNR and CDR2 FQNEAQ come from the germline V gene (reference sequence).

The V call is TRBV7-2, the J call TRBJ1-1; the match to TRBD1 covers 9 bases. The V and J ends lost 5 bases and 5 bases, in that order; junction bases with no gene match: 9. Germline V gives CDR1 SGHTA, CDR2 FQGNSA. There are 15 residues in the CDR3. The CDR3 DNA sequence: TGTGCCAGCAGCCCGGCGGGACAGGGATGGACTGAAGCTTTCTTT. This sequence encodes CASSPAGQGWTEAFF.

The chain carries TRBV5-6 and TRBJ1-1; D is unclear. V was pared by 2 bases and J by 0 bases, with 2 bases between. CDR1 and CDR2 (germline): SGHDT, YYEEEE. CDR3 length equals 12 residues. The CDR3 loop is CASSFVNTEAFF. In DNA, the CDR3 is TGTGCCAGCAGCTTCGTGAACACTGAAGCTTTCTTT.

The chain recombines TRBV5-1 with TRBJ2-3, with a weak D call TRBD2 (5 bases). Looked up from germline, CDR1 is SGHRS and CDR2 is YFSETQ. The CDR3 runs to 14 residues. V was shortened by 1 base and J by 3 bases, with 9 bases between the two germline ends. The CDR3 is CASSLWTGTDTQYF. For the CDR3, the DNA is TGCGCCAGCAGCTTGTGGACGGGGACAGATACGCAGTATTTT.